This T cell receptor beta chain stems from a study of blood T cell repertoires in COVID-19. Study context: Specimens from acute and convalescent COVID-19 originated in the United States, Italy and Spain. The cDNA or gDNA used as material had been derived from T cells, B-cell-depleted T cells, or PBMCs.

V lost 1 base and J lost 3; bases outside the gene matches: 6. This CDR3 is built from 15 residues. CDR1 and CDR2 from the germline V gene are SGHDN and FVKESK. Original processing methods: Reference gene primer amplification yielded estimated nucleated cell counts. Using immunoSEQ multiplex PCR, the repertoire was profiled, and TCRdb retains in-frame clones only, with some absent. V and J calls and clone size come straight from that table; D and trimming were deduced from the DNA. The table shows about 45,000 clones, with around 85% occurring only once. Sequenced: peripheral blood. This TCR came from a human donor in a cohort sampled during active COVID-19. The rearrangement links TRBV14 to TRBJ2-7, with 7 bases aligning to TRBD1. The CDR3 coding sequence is TGTGCCAGCAGCCAAGCACCGACAGGGATCTACGAGCAGTACTTC. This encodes CASSQAPTGIYEQYF.